The 18 T cell receptor beta chains in this list originate from one sample, sequenced in a study of cytomegalovirus exposure and HLA in healthy donors. PCR employed 60 Vbeta and 13 Jbeta primers. The data were produced by immunoSEQ multiplex PCR, yet TCRdb's version contains in-frame clones alone and is incomplete. The table has over 200,000 clones, 70% seen once; the top ten hold less than 3%. The sequenced sample consisted of PBMCs. Receptor source: a man aged 40-49 years in good health and CMV-seropositive.

J is TRBJ1-2 and V is TRBV28; TRBD1 agrees at 7 bases. CDR1 is MDHEN, CDR2 SYDVKM, per germline. The V and J ends lost 3 bases and 1 base, in that order; junction bases with no gene match: 5. The CDR3 covers 15 residues. CDR3 bases: TGTGCCAGCAGTTTCGGACAGGAGATTAACTATGGCTACACCTTC. Amino acid sequence: CASSFGQEINYGYTF.

The chain joins TRBV27 to TRBJ2-2, with 8 bases fitting TRBD2. CDR1 and CDR2 from the germline V gene are MNHEY and SMNVEV (reference sequence). The CDR3 covers 14 residues. The V and J ends lost 4 bases and 4 bases, in that order; junction bases with no gene match: 2. CDR3 in amino acids: CASSWAGGTGELFF. The CDR3 DNA reads TGTGCCAGCAGTTGGGCGGGGGGCACCGGGGAGCTGTTTTTT.

The J gene is TRBJ1-6, the V gene TRBV10-3, with TRBD1 matching 11 bases. Per the germline V gene, CDR1 is ENHRY and CDR2 is SYGVKD. This CDR3 is built from 14 residues. The V gene end was trimmed by 6 bases and the J gene end by 10 bases; junction bases not matched to a gene: 5. This CDR3 is CAISPGQGDSPLHF. DNA for the CDR3: TGTGCCATCAGCCCGGGACAGGGGGACTCACCCCTCCACTTT.

This rearrangement joins TRBV5-4 to TRBJ2-1; D remains ambiguous. Trimming left V 0 bases short and J 3 bases short, with 4 bases between. The germline gives CDR1 SGHNT, CDR2 YYREEE (reference sequence). The CDR3 is made up of 13 amino acids. This chain's CDR3 is CASSLDNYNEQFF. The CDR3 DNA reads as TGTGCCAGCAGCTTGGACAACTACAATGAGCAGTTCTTC.

The rearrangement links TRBV20-1 to TRBJ2-7; D unresolved. V shed 0 bases and J shed 4 bases, with 4 bases lying between them. Germline V gene sequence: CDR1 DFQATT, CDR2 SNEGSKA (reference sequence). The CDR3 has 11 residues. CDR3 in amino acids: CSARDKYEQYF. The CDR3 region has the DNA TGCAGTGCTAGAGATAAATACGAGCAGTACTTC.

The chain employs TRBV11-2 and TRBJ1-1; no clear D gene. The CDR3 runs to 14 residues. Per germline, CDR1 SGHAT and CDR2 FQNNGV. Trimming took 4 bases from V and 11 from J, leaving 20 bases between them. DNA for the CDR3: TGTGCCAGCAGCTCAAATCCTCGGGGATCGGCGGCTTTCTTT. Its protein product is CASSSNPRGSAAFF.

The V gene is TRBV7-9, the J gene TRBJ1-6; TRBD1 aligns across 8 bases. Germline loops: CDR1 SEHNR, CDR2 FQNEAQ (reference sequence). This CDR3 comprises 15 residues. The J segment lost 6 bases and the V segment lost 4 bases, leaving 5 bases of the junction unmatched. CDR3 sequence reads: CASSSGQGANSPLHF. CDR3 sequence (DNA): TGTGCCAGCAGCTCCGGACAGGGAGCTAATTCACCCCTCCACTTT. Full variable domain (rest looked up from reference TRBV7-9 and TRBJ1-6): DTGVSQNPRHKITKRGQNVTFRCDPISEHNRLYWYRQTLGQGPEFLTYFQNEAQLEKSRLLSDRFSAERPKGSFSTLEIQRTEQGDSAMYLCASSSGQGANSPLHFGNGTRLTVT.

Only a few counts were recorded for this clone. J is TRBJ2-1 and V is TRBV27, with 9 bases lining up with TRBD1. The CDR3 totals 18 residues. Germline V gene sequence: CDR1 MNHEY, CDR2 SMNVEV (reference sequence). The V and J ends lost 3 bases and 2 bases, in that order; junction bases with no gene match: 11. The CDR3 region is CASSFQGATGGAYNEQFF. The CDR3 nucleotides are TGTGCCAGCAGTTTTCAAGGAGCGACAGGGGGAGCCTACAATGAGCAGTTCTTC.

The rearrangement links TRBV6-1 to TRBJ1-2; TRBD1 agrees at 8 bases. After removal of 6 bases from V and 3 bases from J, the junction contained 6 bases not matched to a gene. The CDR3 covers 14 residues. Per germline, CDR1 MNHNS and CDR2 SASEGT. The CDR3 reads CASSLAQGDYGYTF. The CDR3 DNA is TGTGCCAGCAGCCTGGCACAGGGGGACTATGGCTACACCTTC.

The table lists this clone with a count of one. V gene TRBV18 combines with J gene TRBJ1-1; D unclear. The CDR3 extends over 13 amino acids. V lost 2 bases and J 6 bases, leaving 10 bases between the germline ends. Looked up from germline, CDR1 is KGHSH and CDR2 is LQKENI. The CDR3 spells CASSPKGASEAFF. The CDR3 coding sequence is TGTGCCAGCTCACCAAAAGGAGCGTCTGAAGCTTTCTTT.

The rearrangement links TRBV6-5 to TRBJ1-6; TRBD1 might be the D (5 bases). CDR3 length: 15 amino acids. Looked up from germline, CDR1 is MNHEY and CDR2 is SVGAGI. V shed 6 bases and J shed 8 bases, with 17 bases lying between them. The CDR3 protein is CASRGGVFGHSPLHF. CDR3 DNA: TGTGCCAGCAGGGGGGGGGTATTTGGCCATTCACCCCTCCACTTT.

This clone was detected a few times. V usage is TRBV7-9 and J usage is TRBJ2-7; D perhaps matches TRBD1 (6 bases). This CDR3 contains 13 residues. CDR1 is SEHNR, CDR2 FQNEAQ, per germline (reference sequence). The V end lost 4 bases, the J end lost 1 base, and 8 bases lay between the germline ends. The CDR3 DNA reads as TGTGCCAGCAGCTCAGGGGTATCCTACGAGCAGTACTTC. Its translation: CASSSGVSYEQYF. The whole variable domain, filled in from reference TRBV7-9 and TRBJ2-7, reads DTGVSQNPRHKITKRGQNVTFRCDPISEHNRLYWYRQTLGQGPEFLTYFQNEAQLEKSRLLSDRFSAERPKGSFSTLEIQRTEQGDSAMYLCASSSGVSYEQYFGPGTRLTVT.

The chain uses TRBV19 and TRBJ1-5; TRBD1 agrees at 7 bases. CDR1 and CDR2 (germline): LNHDA, SQIVND (reference sequence). The ends lost 1 base at V and 0 bases at J; junction bases unmatched: 6. This CDR3 contains 17 residues. The CDR3 loop reads CASSIVRDRISNQPQHF. Here the CDR3 DNA reads TGTGCCAGTAGTATAGTCAGGGACAGAATTAGCAATCAGCCCCAGCATTTT.

This rearrangement joins TRBV6-5 to TRBJ2-3; no firm D call. The V and J ends lost 0 bases and 2 bases respectively, with 9 bases between them. The V gene's germline CDR1 is MNHEY and CDR2 SVGAGI. CDR3 length: 15 amino acids. The DNA for the CDR3 is TGTGCCAGCAGTTACTCGGCCCCCCCCACAGATACGCAGTATTTT. Residues: CASSYSAPPTDTQYF.

V usage is TRBV4-1 and J usage is TRBJ2-3, with D maybe TRBD2 (5 bases). CDR1 is MGHRA, CDR2 YSYEKL, per germline. With 2 bases removed from V and 2 bases from J, the gap between germline ends came to 8 bases. The length of the CDR3 is 14 residues. The CDR3 region is CASSQRGYTDTQYF. The DNA for the CDR3 is TGCGCCAGCAGCCAACGGGGATACACAGATACGCAGTATTTT.

V and J are TRBV4-2 and TRBJ2-3, with D uncertain. Per the germline V gene, CDR1 is LGHNA and CDR2 is YNFKEQ. CDR3 length equals 16 residues. V shed 0 bases and J shed 3 bases, with 13 bases lying between them. For the CDR3, the DNA is TGTGCCAGCAGCCAAGATCGCGGTTTTAGGACAGATACGCAGTATTTT. This translates into CASSQDRGFRTDTQYF.

This clone was observed a handful of times. The chain recombines TRBV7-9 with TRBJ2-7; no clear D gene. This CDR3 is built from 12 residues. The germline CDR1 and CDR2 sequences are SEHNR and FQNEAQ (reference sequence). V was shortened by 6 bases and J by 7 bases, with 13 bases between the two germline ends. The CDR3 DNA reads as TGTGCCAGCAGTTTCCAGCTCGGGGAGCAGTACTTC. Residues: CASSFQLGEQYF. The full variable domain, rest sourced from reference TRBV7-9 and TRBJ2-7, is DTGVSQNPRHKITKRGQNVTFRCDPISEHNRLYWYRQTLGQGPEFLTYFQNEAQLEKSRLLSDRFSAERPKGSFSTLEIQRTEQGDSAMYLCASSFQLGEQYFGPGTRLTVT.

The chain couples TRBV10-1 to TRBJ2-5; tentative D call: TRBD1 (7 bases). The germline V gene encodes CDR1 WNHNN and CDR2 SYGVQD (reference sequence). CDR3 length: 14 residues. With 0 bases removed from V and 4 bases from J, the gap between germline ends came to 9 bases. This CDR3 reads CASSESQGGETQYF. The CDR3 DNA reads as TGCGCCAGCAGTGAGTCCCAGGGGGGAGAGACCCAGTACTTC.